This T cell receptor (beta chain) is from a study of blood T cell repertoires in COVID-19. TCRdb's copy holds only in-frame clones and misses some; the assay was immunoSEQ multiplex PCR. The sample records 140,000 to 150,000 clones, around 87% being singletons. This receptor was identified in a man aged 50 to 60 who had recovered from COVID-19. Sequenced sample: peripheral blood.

CDR3 bases: TGCAGCGCCCTGCTTTTACAGGATAATGAAAAACTGTTTTTT. It is translated as CSALLLQDNEKLFF. The genes are TRBV29-1 and TRBJ1-4; D possibly corresponds to TRBD1 (5 bases). The V end lost 7 bases, the J end lost 4 bases, and 16 bases lay between the germline ends. Germline CDR1 SQVTM, CDR2 ANQGSEA. This CDR3 has 14 residues.